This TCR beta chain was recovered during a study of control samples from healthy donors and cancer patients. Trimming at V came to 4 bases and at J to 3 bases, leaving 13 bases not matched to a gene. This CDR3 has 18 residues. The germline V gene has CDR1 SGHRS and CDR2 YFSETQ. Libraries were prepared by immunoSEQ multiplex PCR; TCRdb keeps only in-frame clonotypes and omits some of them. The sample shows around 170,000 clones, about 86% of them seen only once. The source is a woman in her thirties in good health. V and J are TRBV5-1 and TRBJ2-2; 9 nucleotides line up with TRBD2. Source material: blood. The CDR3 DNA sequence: TGCGCCAGCAGCACGGGACTAGCCCTCACCGTTGACACCGGGGAGCTGTTTTTT. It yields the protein CASSTGLALTVDTGELFF.